This T cell receptor (beta chain) comes out of a study of beta chain features in type 1 diabetes. As for the study in general: Summed over all samples, the examined sorted cells came to 95 million to 130 million.

Sorting of CD4+ naive, central memory, regulatory and stem cell-like memory cells was performed via CD45RO/CCR7/CD25/CD127/CD95/CD27. The whole isolated RNA underwent reverse transcription, so sequencing captured expressed TCRB transcripts. This table comes from immunoSEQ multiplex PCR, and its TCRdb copy is limited to in-frame clones, with some not included. The sample has around 280,000 clones, approximately 15% seen once. With respect to this clone: The antigen remains unidentified.

Study observations and caveats: Compared with healthy donors, patients appeared to share more similar naive, central memory and regulatory TCRB repertoires. Across all four CD4+ subsets, people with type 1 diabetes showed modestly shorter TCRB CDR3s.

Germline lookup yields CDR1 SGHNT and CDR2 YENEEA. With V trimmed by 5 bases and J by 2 bases, 10 bases remained unmatched. This CDR3 is built from 18 residues. The receptor was derived from a man aged 18 to 35 with type 1 diabetes. Sequenced input: naive CD4+ T cells from blood. This chain joins TRBV11-3 and TRBJ2-3, with 13 positions matching TRBD2. CDR3: CASSRGLAGLGDTDTQYF. The CDR3, as DNA: TGTGCCAGCAGCCGGGGACTAGCGGGACTCGGGGACACAGATACGCAGTATTTT.